Each of the 25 T cell receptor beta chains below was sequenced from the same sample in a study of Graves' ophthalmopathy and Graves' hyperthyroidism listed by TCRdb under 2018. The sequencer was an Illumina HiSeq 2000. For repertoire sequencing, the TCR beta CDR3 regions were amplified from RNA transcripts. The first round of RT-PCR was done with HTBI primers and the Qiagen OneStep RT-PCR kit, and was followed by a second round of multiplex PCR, then size selection and purification. Clones were called with MiXCR by TCRdb after fastp trimmed the public reads at Q25, and only in-frame beta chains were retained. Identical CDR3 protein sequences are pooled into one entry, listed with their most common genes and DNA. The sample table shows about 600,000 distinct CDR3 sequences, and under 45% are seen once. About 4.2% of the sample rests with the top ten. Sequencing was done on a sample of peripheral blood or thyroid tissue (not recorded which). The origin of the receptors is an adult man with Graves' hyperthyroidism.

Concerning this clonotype: A read error may explain this, as a much larger clone is one base away. CDR3 residues: CASNPGGSYYGYTF. CDR3 bases: TGTGCCAGCAACCCGGGGGGGTCATACTATGGCTACACCTTC. The chain is built from TRBV7-2 and TRBJ1-2; TRBD1 is a possible D gene (5 bases). This CDR3 has 14 amino acids. CDR1 is SGHTA, CDR2 FQGNSA, per germline. Deletions cut 7 bases from V and 3 bases from J, with 15 bases between.

J is TRBJ1-4 and V is TRBV20-1, with 8 bases matching TRBD1. The germline CDR1 and CDR2 sequences are DFQATT and SNEGSKA (reference sequence). This CDR3 region has 16 residues. V lost 6 bases, J lost 5 bases, and 14 bases stayed unmatched. In nucleotides, the CDR3 is TGCAGTGCCTACCGTACAGGGGGGGGCTACAATGAAAAACTGTTTTTT. Translating it yields CSAYRTGGGYNEKLFF.

This clonotype was detected ten times or more. This chain uses TRBV7-9 with TRBJ1-1; perhaps TRBD1 as D (6 bases). V was clipped by 5 bases and J by 3 bases, with 13 bases between them. Germline CDR1 and CDR2: SEHNR and FQNEAQ (reference sequence). The CDR3 covers 14 residues. The CDR3 DNA follows: TGTGCCAGCAGCCCTGGACAGATTCACACTGAAGCTTTCTTT. As protein: CASSPGQIHTEAFF.

This clonotype was picked up many times. The gene calls are TRBV7-9 and TRBJ2-7, with a possible D match to TRBD2 (7 bases). Germline CDR1 reads SEHNR; CDR2 reads FQNEAQ (reference sequence). Trimming took off 3 bases at V and 3 bases at J, with 21 bases between the two ends. This CDR3 region has 17 residues. CDR3 DNA: TGTGCCAGCAGCTTCCCACGGCGGGGGACATCGGACTACGAGCAGTACTTC. Translating gives CASSFPRRGTSDYEQYF.

This clonotype was counted once. The chain is built from TRBV29-1 and TRBJ1-1; 9 nucleotides match TRBD1. The CDR3 extends over 12 amino acids. The V and J ends lost 7 bases and 11 bases, in that order; junction bases with no gene match: 11. CDR1 is SQVTM, CDR2 ANQGSEA, per germline. CDR3 nucleotides: TGCAGCGAAGGGCAAGGGACAGGGTTTGCTTTCTTT. This translates into CSEGQGTGFAFF.

This clonotype was picked up a small number of times. This chain connects TRBV2 to TRBJ1-2; TRBD1 matches at 11 bases. The CDR3 consists of 15 residues. Trimming at V came to 6 bases and at J to 5 bases, leaving 8 bases not matched to a gene. Germline V lookup: CDR1 SNHLY, CDR2 FYNNEI. The CDR3 here is CASSRRDRGSYGYTF. The CDR3, as DNA: TGTGCCAGCAGCCGCCGGGACAGGGGGTCTTATGGCTACACCTTC.

In its sample, this clonotype was seen many times. The chain joins TRBV9 to TRBJ1-5; TRBD1 might be the D (5 bases). Germline V gene lookup returns CDR1 SGDLS and CDR2 YYNGEE. Trimming took 0 bases from V and 7 from J, leaving 11 bases between them. There are 14 residues in the CDR3. The CDR3 protein is CASSVEAGQQPQHF. The CDR3 DNA is TGTGCCAGCAGCGTAGAGGCAGGGCAGCAGCCCCAGCATTTT. The variable domain in full, with the rest retrieved from reference TRBV9 and TRBJ1-5, is DSGVTQTPKHLITATGQRVTLRCSPRSGDLSVYWYQQSLDQGLQFLIQYYNGEERAKGNILERFSAQQFPDLHSELNLSSLELGDSALYFCASSVEAGQQPQHFGDGTRLSIL.

This clonotype was seen at least ten times. The chain uses TRBV7-2 and TRBJ2-7, with 7 bases aligning to TRBD1. Germline lookup yields CDR1 SGHTA and CDR2 FQGNSA. V shed 5 bases, J shed 6 bases, and the junction held 13 bases outside the gene matches. CDR3 length: 15 residues. The CDR3 region is CASSGRDSLFFEQYF. CDR3 in DNA: TGTGCCAGCAGCGGAAGGGACAGCCTCTTCTTCGAGCAGTACTTC.

There are many counts of this clonotype. The rearrangement joins TRBV5-1 to TRBJ2-7, with D perhaps TRBD1 (5 bases). The CDR3 is made up of 15 amino acids. Germline V gene lookup returns CDR1 SGHRS and CDR2 YFSETQ. V dropped 4 bases and J dropped 5 bases, with 19 bases sitting between them. The CDR3, as DNA: TGCGCCAGCAGCCTCCTCCAGGGCACTATGAACGAGCAGTACTTC. Its translation is CASSLLQGTMNEQYF.

J is TRBJ2-7 and V is TRBV7-8; 12 bases agree with TRBD1. Unmatched junction bases numbered 7, after V lost 5 bases and J lost 2 bases. Germline CDR1 SGHVS, CDR2 FQNEAQ. The CDR3 has 16 residues. The CDR3 DNA follows: TGTGCCAGCAGCCCAGGGACAGGGGGCATTGCCTACGAGCAGTACTTC. Amino acid sequence: CASSPGTGGIAYEQYF.

The chain links TRBV10-3 to TRBJ1-2, with TRBD1 as a possible D gene (5 bases). CDR1 ENHRY and CDR2 SYGVKD come from the germline V gene. The CDR3 has 12 amino acids. The ends were cut back, 10 bases at V and 4 bases at J, with 13 bases in the middle. The CDR3 DNA follows: TGTGCCACCACTGACAGTAGCTATGGCTACACCTTC. Amino acid sequence: CATTDSSYGYTF.

This clonotype was picked up many times. This chain uses TRBV6-5 with TRBJ1-5, with D perhaps TRBD1 (6 bases). The germline V and J ends were trimmed by 8 bases and 2 bases, with 10 bases remaining between them. This CDR3 comprises 13 residues. CDR1 and CDR2 from the germline V gene are MNHEY and SVGAGI. The CDR3 spells CASQGSGNQPQHF. CDR3 bases: TGTGCCAGCCAGGGGTCGGGCAATCAGCCCCAGCATTTT.

This clonotype was detected ten times or more. The CDR3 nucleotides are TGTGCCAGCAGCCCTCTTGGTGGGGGTCAGGGCTACACCTTC. Translation gives CASSPLGGGQGYTF. The chain links TRBV27 to TRBJ1-2; D is perhaps TRBD1 (5 bases). V gave up 6 bases and J gave up 8 bases, with 19 bases separating them. The CDR3 sequence is 14 residues long. The germline gives CDR1 MNHEY, CDR2 SMNVEV (reference sequence).

The genes are TRBV20-1 and TRBJ2-7, with 8 bases lining up with TRBD2. Judging by the DNA end, TRBJ2-1 fits better; the J call may be wrong. Germline V gene data show CDR1 as DFQATT and CDR2 as SNEGSKA (reference sequence). The length of the CDR3 is 14 residues. The DNA for the CDR3 is TGCAGTGCTAGGGGCGCGGGGGGCCGTAACGAGCAGTTCTTC. Protein product: CSARGAGGRNEQFF.

This clonotype was counted at least ten times. The chain carries TRBV5-1 and TRBJ1-4; a possible D gene is TRBD1 (6 bases). Trimming removed 2 bases from V and 8 bases from J, with 13 bases in between. The V gene's germline CDR1 is SGHRS and CDR2 YFSETQ. The CDR3 is 14 residues long. CDR3 sequence (DNA): TGCGCCAGCAGCTTAAGAGGGGGAGAGGAAAAACTGTTTTTT. This gives the protein CASSLRGGEEKLFF.

This clonotype was detected ten times or more. In DNA form, the CDR3 reads TGTGCCAGCGCCCCCCGCCACGGGGGGAGGAACACTGAAGCTTTCTTT. Residues: CASAPRHGGRNTEAFF. The rearrangement links TRBV7-3 to TRBJ1-1, with a weak D call TRBD1 (5 bases). The V end lost 8 bases, the J end lost 1 base, and 20 bases lay between the germline ends. The germline V gene encodes CDR1 SGHTA and CDR2 FQGTGA. CDR3 length: 16 residues.

Turning to this clonotype: Given a much more abundant clone one base away, this may be a read error. The genes are TRBV19 and TRBJ1-5; 7 positions agree with TRBD1. With 5 bases clipped from V and 5 bases from J, the junction kept 6 bases outside the gene matches. Germline values: CDR1 LNHDA, CDR2 SQIVND (reference sequence). The CDR3 covers 14 residues. The DNA of the CDR3 is TGTGCCAGTAGTGCGAGACAGGGTTATCAGCCCCAGCATTTT. This translates into CASSARQGYQPQHF.

This clonotype has a handful of counts. The chain links TRBV27 to TRBJ2-7; 9 positions agree with TRBD2. Germline V lookup: CDR1 MNHEY, CDR2 SMNVEV (reference sequence). Unmatched junction bases numbered 8, after V lost 3 bases and J lost 8 bases. The CDR3 loop spans 14 amino acids. DNA for the CDR3: TGTGCCAGCAGTTTGCTGGGGCGGGAGGGAAAGCAGTACTTC. Its translation is CASSLLGREGKQYF.

At least ten counts were recorded for this clonotype. This rearrangement joins TRBV2 to TRBJ2-7; tentatively, D is TRBD2 (5 bases). Between the trimmed V and J ends, which lost 6 bases and 4 bases, there was a span of 13 bases. Germline CDR1 is SNHLY and CDR2 is FYNNEI. The CDR3 is 13 residues long. CDR3 in amino acids: CASRSPSGYEQYF. For the CDR3, the DNA is TGTGCCAGCAGGAGTCCTTCGGGGTACGAGCAGTACTTC.

Many counts were recorded for this clonotype. Sequence at one end of the junction differs from germline and may be a read error. V is TRBV12-3 or TRBV12-4 and J is TRBJ1-5; tentatively, D is TRBD1 (5 bases). The CDR3 spans 15 residues. The CDR3 sequence is CASSLVGGGNQPQHF. In DNA, the CDR3 is TGTGCCAGCAGCTTAGTGGGAGGGGGCAATCAGCCCCAGCATTTT.

The chain joins TRBV18 to TRBJ1-5; 12 bases are a match to TRBD1. V was clipped by 6 bases and J by 7 bases; unmatched bases: 4. The CDR3 covers 14 residues. Per the germline V gene, CDR1 is KGHSH and CDR2 is LQKENI. The CDR3 region has the DNA TGTGCCAGCTCCCTGGGACAGGGGGCCCAGCCCCAGCATTTT. Translated: CASSLGQGAQPQHF.

At least ten counts were recorded for this clonotype. CDR3 DNA sequence: TGTGCCAGCAGCTTTCTGGGGTCTGGGGCCAACGTCCTGACTTTC. This codes for CASSFLGSGANVLTF. The chain recombines TRBV11-3 with TRBJ2-6, with D unresolved. CDR3 length: 15 amino acids. The V end was cut by 3 bases, the J end by 1 base, with 7 bases between. CDR1 is SGHNT and CDR2 is YENEEA in the germline V gene.

This chain joins TRBV20-1 and TRBJ2-7; D might be TRBD2 (5 bases). V dropped 0 bases and J dropped 6 bases, with 12 bases sitting between them. The length of the CDR3 is 13 residues. Germline V gene lookup returns CDR1 DFQATT and CDR2 SNEGSKA (reference sequence). CDR3 bases: TGCAGTGCTAGAGATACTAGTCGGCCCGAGCAGTACTTC. Translating it yields CSARDTSRPEQYF.

V and J are TRBV5-1 and TRBJ2-7, with 7 nucleotides matching TRBD2. Germline CDR1 reads SGHRS; CDR2 reads YFSETQ. V dropped 0 bases and J dropped 5; count of bases not matched to a gene: 11. This CDR3 has 16 residues. The CDR3 DNA is TGCGCCAGCAGCTTGGATCCGACCGGGACTACCGACGAGCAGTACTTC. This gives the protein CASSLDPTGTTDEQYF.

The chain carries TRBV27 and TRBJ1-1; weak D call: TRBD1 (5 bases). The CDR3 is made up of 14 amino acids. Germline CDR1 MNHEY, CDR2 SMNVEV (reference sequence). V lost 1 base and J lost 4, with 10 bases in between. CDR3 sequence (DNA): TGTGCCAGCAGTTTATTAGGGGTAACCACTGAAGCTTTCTTT. Translation gives CASSLLGVTTEAFF.